The 29 T cell receptor beta chains reported below all come from one sample, sequenced in a study of identical twins. MiXCR, run by TCRdb on the 5' RACE reads, gives a single entry per CDR3 protein. The repertoire holds 250,000 to 300,000 distinct CDR3 sequences, around 8.8% seen once, with roughly 3.1% in the top ten. These same data were also listed under a study on yellow fever vaccine responses in identical twins.

The sample taken for sequencing was CD8+ T cells sorted from blood. These TCRs come from a young woman in good health.

At least ten counts were recorded for this clonotype. The chain employs TRBV12-3 or TRBV12-4 and TRBJ2-7, with 8 nucleotides matching TRBD2. V shed 2 bases and J 6 bases; nucleotides not matched to a gene: 9. This CDR3 region has 15 residues. CDR3 nucleotides: TGTGCCAGCAGTTTACTACGGGAGGGCCTTCTCGAGCAGTACTTC. It yields the protein CASSLLREGLLEQYF.

The chain couples TRBV20-1 to TRBJ2-5; 12 bases fit TRBD2. Germline values: CDR1 DFQATT, CDR2 SNEGSKA (reference sequence). J was trimmed by 4 bases and V by 0 bases; bases with no gene match: 9. The CDR3 extends over 17 amino acids. This CDR3 reads CSARETSGSSMGETQYF. DNA of the CDR3: TGCAGTGCTAGAGAGACTAGCGGGAGTAGTATGGGAGAGACCCAGTACTTC.

This clonotype was seen a few times. The chain is built from TRBV5-6 and TRBJ2-1; tentatively, D is TRBD2 (6 bases). The CDR3 covers 15 residues. V shed 2 bases and J shed 5 bases, with 14 bases lying between them. Germline V gives CDR1 SGHDT, CDR2 YYEEEE. CDR3 region: CASSFRSGANNEQFF. The CDR3 nucleotides are TGTGCCAGCAGCTTTCGTAGCGGAGCCAACAATGAGCAGTTCTTC.

The chain joins TRBV28 to TRBJ2-4; D possibly corresponds to TRBD1 (6 bases). V was trimmed by 4 bases and J by 1 base, leaving 11 bases between them. The CDR3 extends over 15 amino acids. Germline loops: CDR1 MDHEN, CDR2 SYDVKM. The CDR3 protein is CASSSGVEAKNIQYF. Written as DNA, the CDR3 is TGTGCCAGCAGTTCAGGGGTCGAGGCCAAAAACATTCAGTACTTC. Supplemented by reference TRBV28 and TRBJ2-4, the full variable domain reads DVKVTQSSRYLVKRTGEKVFLECVQDMDHENMFWYRQDPGLGLRLIYFSYDVKMKEKGDIPEGYSVSREKKERFSLILESASTNQTSMYLCASSSGVEAKNIQYFGAGTRLSVL.

The chain recombines TRBV7-9 with TRBJ2-1, with 7 positions matching TRBD1. The CDR3 is 14 amino acids. The V and J ends lost 5 bases and 8 bases, in that order; junction bases with no gene match: 9. Germline lookup yields CDR1 SEHNR and CDR2 FQNEAQ (reference sequence). The CDR3 here is CASSGPDRADEQFF. The CDR3 nucleotides read TGTGCCAGCAGCGGCCCAGACAGGGCAGATGAGCAGTTCTTC.

V is TRBV24-1 and J is TRBJ2-1, with 7 bases that match TRBD2. The germline gives CDR1 KGHDR, CDR2 SFDVKD. After removal of 7 bases from V and 6 bases from J, the junction contained 11 bases not matched to a gene. The CDR3 contains 15 residues. The CDR3 DNA is TGTGCCACCAGGGCGACGACTAGCATGTCCAATGAGCAGTTCTTC. This translates into CATRATTSMSNEQFF.

V gene TRBV7-6 combines with J gene TRBJ2-3; D not certain. V was cut by 2 bases and J by 0 bases, with 18 bases left in between. The CDR3 runs 18 residues. The V gene's germline CDR1 is SGHVS and CDR2 FNYEAQ. CDR3 amino acids: CASSLHPPLDPSTDTQYF. CDR3 sequence (DNA): TGTGCCAGCAGCTTACACCCTCCTCTGGACCCTAGCACAGATACGCAGTATTTT.

This clonotype has just a few counts. This sequence joins TRBV12-3 or TRBV12-4 and TRBJ1-2; D is possibly TRBD1 (5 bases). V shed 6 bases and J shed 0 bases, with 11 bases lying between them. The CDR3 is 14 amino acids. The CDR3 bases are TGTGCCAGCAGCTCTCTACAGGCTAACTATGGCTACACCTTC. It specifies CASSSLQANYGYTF.

There are many counts of this clonotype. The rearrangement links TRBV11-2 to TRBJ2-7, with 7 bases fitting TRBD1. Trimming took 0 bases from V and 7 from J; bases not matched to a gene: 18. CDR3 length: 18 residues. Germline loops: CDR1 SGHAT, CDR2 FQNNGV. CDR3 in DNA: TGTGCCAGCAGCTTAGAGGGCCGATTACAGGGGATACCTGGTGAGCAGTACTTC. As protein: CASSLEGRLQGIPGEQYF. Using reference TRBV11-2 and TRBJ2-7 for the parts outside the CDR3, the full variable domain is EAGVAQSPRYKIIEKRQSVAFWCNPISGHATLYWYQQILGQGPKLLIQFQNNGVVDDSQLPKDRFSAERLKGVDSTLKIQPAKLEDSAVYLCASSLEGRLQGIPGEQYFGPGTRLTVT.

This clonotype was detected many times. J is TRBJ2-7 and V is TRBV29-1; D is tentatively TRBD1 or TRBD2 (5 bases each). Deletions cut 3 bases from V and 3 bases from J, with 12 bases between. The CDR3 contains 13 residues. Germline V gene lookup returns CDR1 SQVTM and CDR2 ANQGSEA. DNA for the CDR3: TGCAGCGTTGAGGGCCAGGGAGACTACGAGCAGTACTTC. Translated, it gives CSVEGQGDYEQYF.

The gene calls are TRBV29-1 and TRBJ1-1; the D is unclear. The CDR3 spans 12 residues. Deletions cut 0 bases from V and 11 bases from J, with 13 bases between. From germline, CDR1 is SQVTM and CDR2 ANQGSEA. CDR3 amino acids: CSVEDQSPRAFF. The DNA for the CDR3 is TGCAGCGTTGAAGATCAGAGCCCGCGGGCTTTCTTT.

The table lists this clonotype with a few counts. The chain combines TRBV7-2 with TRBJ2-7; perhaps D is TRBD1 or TRBD2 (5 bases each). CDR3 length: 14 amino acids. The V end was cut by 7 bases, the J end by 6 bases, with 19 bases between. Germline CDR1 reads SGHTA; CDR2 reads FQGNSA. CDR3 sequence: CASTESQGDGEQYF. The CDR3 DNA follows: TGTGCCAGCACCGAATCGCAGGGAGACGGCGAGCAGTACTTC.

CDR3 residues: CASSFTQAASYEQYF. The CDR3 DNA follows: TGTGCCAGCAGCTTTACCCAGGCTGCCTCCTACGAGCAGTACTTC. This sequence joins TRBV7-9 and TRBJ2-7; D remains unclear. The CDR3 is 15 amino acids. Germline V CDR1 and CDR2: SEHNR, FQNEAQ (reference sequence). V lost 3 bases and J lost 0, with 12 bases in between.

The table lists this clonotype with many counts. The chain links TRBV12-3 or TRBV12-4 to TRBJ2-1, with a weak D call TRBD2 (5 bases). The CDR3 totals 15 residues. V lost 6 bases and J 0 bases, leaving 12 bases between the germline ends. CDR3: CASRNSGYSYNEQFF. Written as DNA, the CDR3 is TGTGCCAGCAGGAACAGCGGATACTCCTACAATGAGCAGTTCTTC.

Written as DNA, the CDR3 is TGTGCCAGCAGCTTATATATTGGGCAAACCGGGGAGCTGTTTTTT. Protein product: CASSLYIGQTGELFF. The V gene is TRBV7-2, the J gene TRBJ2-2, with unresolved D. The CDR3 is 15 amino acids. Germline V gene lookup returns CDR1 SGHTA and CDR2 FQGNSA. Between the trimmed V and J ends, which lost 2 bases and 5 bases, there was a span of 12 bases.

This clonotype came up many times. The CDR3 nucleotides are TGTGCCAGCAGCTCCTGGACAGGGACCGGGGGAGAGACCCAGTACTTC. Translated, it gives CASSSWTGTGGETQYF. V gene TRBV11-2 combines with J gene TRBJ2-5; 8 nucleotides agree with TRBD1. V trimming: 4 bases; J trimming: 4 bases; junction bases outside the gene matches: 11. This CDR3 is 16 amino acids long. CDR1 SGHAT and CDR2 FQNNGV come from the germline V gene.

This clonotype occurred a few times. The J gene is TRBJ2-1, the V gene TRBV7-9; weak D call: TRBD1 (5 bases). CDR1 SEHNR and CDR2 FQNEAQ come from the germline V gene (reference sequence). This CDR3 has 17 residues. Trimming shortened V by 0 bases and J by 5 bases, and 17 bases separated the two germline ends. The CDR3 loop reads CASSLASTGHADNEQFF. The CDR3 DNA is TGTGCCAGCAGCTTAGCTTCTACCGGACACGCGGACAATGAGCAGTTCTTC.

This clonotype has at least ten counts. The chain is built from TRBV4-3 and TRBJ2-2, with D unresolved. The CDR3 runs 15 residues. Trimming removed 1 base at V and 0 bases at J, with 6 bases between. Germline assignment: CDR1 LGHNA and CDR2 YSLEER. CDR3 nucleotides: TGCGCCAGCAGCCAAGTAGTAGCGAACACCGGGGAGCTGTTTTTT. Residues: CASSQVVANTGELFF.

This clonotype was counted many times. The rearrangement uses TRBV28 and TRBJ2-7, with 7 positions matching TRBD1. CDR3 size: 14 residues. From germline, CDR1 is MDHEN and CDR2 SYDVKM. The J segment lost 5 bases and the V segment lost 10 bases, leaving 14 bases of the junction unmatched. CDR3 protein: CAITRQGQRNEQYF. As DNA, the CDR3 is TGTGCCATCACCCGACAGGGACAAAGAAACGAGCAGTACTTC.

This clonotype has more than one count but fewer than ten. The chain uses TRBV12-3 or TRBV12-4 and TRBJ1-3; maybe TRBD1 (6 bases). CDR3 length: 16 amino acids. Trimming cost V 5 bases and J 1 base, with 15 bases left between them. The CDR3 DNA follows: TGTGCCAGCAGTGAAATACAGGGCCAGTCTGGAAACACCATATATTTT. Protein sequence: CASSEIQGQSGNTIYF.

The table lists this clonotype with a few counts. The genes are TRBV7-9 and TRBJ2-3; 7 bases map to TRBD2. The CDR3 spans 17 residues. V gave up 2 bases and J gave up 0 bases; unmatched junction bases: 8. Germline CDR1 SEHNR, CDR2 FQNEAQ (reference sequence). The CDR3, as DNA: TGTGCCAGCAGCTTACTCTCTCTAGCGGTTAGCACAGATACGCAGTATTTT. It codes for CASSLLSLAVSTDTQYF.

The chain combines TRBV6-1 with TRBJ2-3; 7 nucleotides match TRBD2. The CDR3 spans 17 residues. J gave up 6 bases and V 5 bases, and 17 bases lay outside the gene matches. Germline CDR1 MNHNS, CDR2 SASEGT. CDR3 nucleotides: TGTGCCAGCAGTCGTAATTGGGAGCGGGGAGCTGCCGATACGCAGTATTTT. It is translated as CASSRNWERGAADTQYF.

The chain carries TRBV6-2 or TRBV6-3 and TRBJ2-7; 8 bases align to TRBD2. Losses at the gene ends were 7 bases for V and 5 bases for J; bases not matched to a gene: 10. Germline CDR1 reads MNHEY; CDR2 reads SVGEGT. This CDR3 comprises 14 residues. The CDR3 DNA sequence: TGTGCCAGCATTCCAGCGGGAGAATCCCACGAGCAGTACTTC. It is translated as CASIPAGESHEQYF.

This clonotype was seen more than once but under ten times. The chain uses TRBV14 and TRBJ2-1, with 10 bases fitting TRBD2. Germline CDR1 reads SGHDN; CDR2 reads FVKESK. V was clipped by 2 bases and J by 8 bases; unmatched bases: 15. CDR3 length equals 18 residues. CDR3 protein: CASSQRSSGRVYRHEQFF. CDR3 nucleotides: TGTGCCAGCAGCCAAAGATCTAGCGGGAGAGTCTATCGGCATGAGCAGTTCTTC.

In this sample, this clonotype turned up many times. The CDR3, as DNA: TGCGCCAGCAGCGCAACAGGGGGCGGCGAGCAGTACTTC. As protein: CASSATGGGEQYF. The V gene is TRBV5-1, the J gene TRBJ2-7; 9 positions match TRBD1. The CDR3 totals 13 residues. With V trimmed by 4 bases and J by 6 bases, 5 bases remained unmatched. Germline V lookup: CDR1 SGHRS, CDR2 YFSETQ.

This clonotype was observed a handful of times. This sequence joins TRBV20-1 and TRBJ2-7; 10 positions agree with TRBD1. The V gene end was trimmed by 1 base and the J gene end by 2 bases; junction bases not matched to a gene: 2. The CDR3 covers 14 residues. Germline CDR1 is DFQATT and CDR2 is SNEGSKA (reference sequence). CDR3 nucleotides: TGCAGTGCTAGAGGGGACAGGGGCCCCTACGAGCAGTACTTC. This gives the protein CSARGDRGPYEQYF.

The table lists this clonotype with many counts. V and J are TRBV6-4 and TRBJ2-1; D is perhaps TRBD2 (5 bases). The V end was cut by 3 bases, the J end by 3 bases, with 12 bases between. The V gene's germline CDR1 is MRHNA and CDR2 SNTAGT. This CDR3 region has 15 residues. The CDR3 spells CASSDTSRDYNEQFF. The CDR3 nucleotides read TGTGCCAGCAGTGATACGAGTCGGGACTACAATGAGCAGTTCTTC.

In its sample, this clonotype was seen a few times. The chain recombines TRBV2 with TRBJ1-4; D is undetermined. Germline CDR1 SNHLY, CDR2 FYNNEI. The CDR3 covers 16 residues. V lost 2 bases to trimming and J lost 7 bases, with 17 bases between them. For the CDR3, the DNA is TGTGCCAGCAGTGAAAGGTTCGGACGTGTGGGTGAAAAACTGTTTTTT. Amino acids: CASSERFGRVGEKLFF.

This clonotype came up many times. The chain recombines TRBV29-1 with TRBJ2-2; no firm D call. The CDR3 is made up of 13 amino acids. Trimming left V 6 bases short and J 1 base short, with 9 bases between. From germline, CDR1 is SQVTM and CDR2 ANQGSEA. The CDR3 DNA reads as TGCAGCGTAGCACCCGGGAACACCGGGGAGCTGTTTTTT. It translates to CSVAPGNTGELFF.